These T cell receptor beta chains were read from a single sample in a study of technical replicates of blood from a few donors. Sequencing used immunoSEQ multiplex PCR; TCRdb keeps in-frame clones, though not all of them. The sample consists of 95,000 or so clones, 90% to 95% of them appearing once. The sample comprised T cells isolated from PBMCs. All receptors derive from a human donor in good health. CDR3s leave out the opening cysteine and the closing phenylalanine or tryptophan.

>TRBV7-9|TRBJ1-1
ASSSGVNTEAF
>TRBV7-9|TRBJ1-3
ASSHPTGSGNTIY
>TRBV13|TRBJ2-7
ASSEGLAGSDLEQY
>TRBV7-3|TRBJ2-2
ASTPAESTGELF
>TRBV6-6|TRBJ2-7
ASSHSGLDYEQY
>TRBV6-6|TRBJ2-7
ASRSGTSRTLYEQY
>TRBV4-3|TRBJ2-3
ASSQDRTSGRARSDTQY
>TRBV9|TRBJ2-2
ASSVRTAENTGELF
>TRBV10-3|TRBJ2-3
ASLAGGGGTDTQY
>TRBV7-3|TRBJ2-7
ASSFGTLYEQY
>TRBV28|TRBJ2-2
ASSFAGGPGELF
>TRBV2|TRBJ2-1
ASSPGGPPNNEQF
>TRBV6-1|TRBJ2-7
ASSEEGTEYYEQY
>TRBV19|TRBJ2-3
ASSIGGRGLDTQY
>TRBV12-5|TRBJ1-1
ASGPGEWGMNTEAF
>TRBV10-2|TRBJ2-1
ASGTSGNNEQF
>TRBV6-4|TRBJ2-7
ASSDARSHYEQY